Reported below is one TCR beta chain. The sample is drawn from a study of T cell repertoires in cytomegalovirus infection. TCRdb redid the calling of the reads with MiXCR, one entry per CDR3 protein. The sample has 150,000 to 200,000 distinct CDR3 sequences, 13% to 15% seen once. The sample comprised PBMCs. The source of this sequence is a human donor in good health (CMV status not recorded). Some clones in this sample may be carry-over from other donors' samples.

The CDR3 protein is CSVESLHPTGYGYTF. The CDR3 DNA sequence: TGCAGCGTTGAATCTCTTCACCCCACTGGCTATGGCTACACCTTC. The chain links TRBV29-1 to TRBJ1-2; D not resolved. CDR1 is SQVTM and CDR2 is ANQGSEA in the germline V gene. This CDR3 region has 15 residues. V shed 2 bases and J shed 4 bases, with 17 bases lying between them.